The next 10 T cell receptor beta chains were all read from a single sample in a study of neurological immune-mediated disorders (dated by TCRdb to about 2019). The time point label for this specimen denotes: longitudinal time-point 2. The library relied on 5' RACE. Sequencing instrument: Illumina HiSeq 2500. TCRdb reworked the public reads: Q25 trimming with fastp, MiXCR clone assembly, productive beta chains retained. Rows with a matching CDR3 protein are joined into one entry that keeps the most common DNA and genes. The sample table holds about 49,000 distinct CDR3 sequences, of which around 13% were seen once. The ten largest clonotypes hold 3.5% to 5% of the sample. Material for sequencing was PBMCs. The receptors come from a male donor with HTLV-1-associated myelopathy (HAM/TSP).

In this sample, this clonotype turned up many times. CDR3 bases: TGCAGTGCTAGATCCGCCGGGACAGGGTGGGACAATGAGCAGTTCTTC. This codes for CSARSAGTGWDNEQFF. V gene TRBV20-1 combines with J gene TRBJ2-1, with 9 bases aligning to TRBD1. The CDR3 length is 16 residues. In germline, CDR1 is DFQATT, CDR2 SNEGSKA (reference sequence). V lost 2 bases to trimming and J lost 5 bases; unmatched junction nucleotides: 10.

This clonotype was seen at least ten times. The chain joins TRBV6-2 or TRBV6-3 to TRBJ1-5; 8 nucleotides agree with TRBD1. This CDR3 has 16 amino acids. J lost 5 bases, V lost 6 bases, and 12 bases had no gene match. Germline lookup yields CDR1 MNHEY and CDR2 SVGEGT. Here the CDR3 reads CASSPLRTGSDQPQHF. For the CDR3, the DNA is TGTGCCAGCAGCCCCCTCCGGACAGGGAGCGATCAGCCCCAGCATTTT.

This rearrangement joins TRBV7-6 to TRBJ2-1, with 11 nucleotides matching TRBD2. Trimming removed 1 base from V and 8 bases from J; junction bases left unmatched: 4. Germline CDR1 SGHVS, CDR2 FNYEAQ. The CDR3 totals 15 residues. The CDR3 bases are TGTGCCAGCAGCTTAGTTAGCGGGGGGGGCGATGAGCAGTTCTTC. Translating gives CASSLVSGGGDEQFF.

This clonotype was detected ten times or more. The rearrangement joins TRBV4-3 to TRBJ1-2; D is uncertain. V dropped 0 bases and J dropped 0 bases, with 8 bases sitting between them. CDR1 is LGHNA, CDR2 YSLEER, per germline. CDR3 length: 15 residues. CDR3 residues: CASSQESTSNYGYTF. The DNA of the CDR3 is TGCGCCAGCAGCCAAGAGTCGACCTCTAACTATGGCTACACCTTC.

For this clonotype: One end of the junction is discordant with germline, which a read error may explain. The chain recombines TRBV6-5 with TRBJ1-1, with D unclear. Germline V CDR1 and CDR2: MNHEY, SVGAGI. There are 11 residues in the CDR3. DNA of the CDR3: TGTGCCAGCAGTCGGAACACTGAAGTTTTCTTT. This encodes CASSRNTEVFF.

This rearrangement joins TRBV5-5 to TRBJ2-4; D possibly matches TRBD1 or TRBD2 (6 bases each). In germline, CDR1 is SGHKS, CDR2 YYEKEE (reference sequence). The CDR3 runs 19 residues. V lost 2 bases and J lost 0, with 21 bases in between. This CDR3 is CASSFRGPNDFIAKNIQYF. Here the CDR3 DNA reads TGTGCCAGCAGCTTCCGGGGGCCGAACGACTTTATAGCCAAAAACATTCAGTACTTC.

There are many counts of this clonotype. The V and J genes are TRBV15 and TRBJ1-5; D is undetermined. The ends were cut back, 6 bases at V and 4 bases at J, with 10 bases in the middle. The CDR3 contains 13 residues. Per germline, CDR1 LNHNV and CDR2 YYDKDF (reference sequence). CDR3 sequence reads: CATRRESNQPQHF. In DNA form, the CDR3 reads TGTGCCACCAGGAGGGAGTCTAATCAGCCCCAGCATTTT.

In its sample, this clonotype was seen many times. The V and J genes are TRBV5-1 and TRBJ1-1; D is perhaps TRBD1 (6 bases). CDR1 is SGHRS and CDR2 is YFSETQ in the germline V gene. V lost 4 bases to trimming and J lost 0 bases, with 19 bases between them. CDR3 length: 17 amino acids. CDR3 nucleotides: TGCGCCAGCAGCCACTCCCAGGGGCTAGGGGTGAACACTGAAGCTTTCTTT. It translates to CASSHSQGLGVNTEAFF.

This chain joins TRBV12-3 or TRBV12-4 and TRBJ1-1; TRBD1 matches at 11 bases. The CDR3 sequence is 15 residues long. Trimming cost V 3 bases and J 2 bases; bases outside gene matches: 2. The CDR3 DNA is TGTGCCAGCAGTTTGGGGACAGGGGGAAACACTGAAGCTTTCTTT. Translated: CASSLGTGGNTEAFF.

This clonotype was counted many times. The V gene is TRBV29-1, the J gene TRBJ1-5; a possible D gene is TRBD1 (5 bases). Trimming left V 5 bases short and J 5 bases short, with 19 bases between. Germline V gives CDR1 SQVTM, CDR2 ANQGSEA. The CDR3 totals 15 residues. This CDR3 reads CSVKIGTGSYQPQHF. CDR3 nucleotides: TGCAGCGTTAAAATCGGGACGGGGAGTTATCAGCCCCAGCATTTT.